This TCR beta chain is from a study of cytomegalovirus exposure and HLA in healthy donors. Study-wide points: TCR beta V- and J-gene trimming was later associated with a missense DCLRE1C variant. A later analysis linked 16,951 TCR beta sequences to HLA alleles at 0.05 false discovery rate.

Comment on this clone: Its antigen is unknown.

V lost 1 base to trimming and J lost 7 bases; unmatched junction nucleotides: 4. The CDR3 spans 13 residues. CDR1 and CDR2 from the germline V gene are SGHDT and YYEEEE. The PCR used 60 Vbeta and 13 Jbeta primers. TCRdb's copy holds only in-frame clones and misses some; the assay was immunoSEQ multiplex PCR. The sample features 140,000 to 150,000 clones, with 1.5% to 2% in its top ten. Sequences were obtained from PBMCs. This chain joins TRBV5-6 and TRBJ2-7; 8 bases are a match to TRBD2. The TCR sequence derives from a woman aged 50 to 60 in good health and CMV-seronegative. CDR3 sequence: CASSLREGGEQYF. The CDR3 nucleotides are TGTGCCAGCAGCTTGCGGGAGGGCGGGGAGCAGTACTTC.